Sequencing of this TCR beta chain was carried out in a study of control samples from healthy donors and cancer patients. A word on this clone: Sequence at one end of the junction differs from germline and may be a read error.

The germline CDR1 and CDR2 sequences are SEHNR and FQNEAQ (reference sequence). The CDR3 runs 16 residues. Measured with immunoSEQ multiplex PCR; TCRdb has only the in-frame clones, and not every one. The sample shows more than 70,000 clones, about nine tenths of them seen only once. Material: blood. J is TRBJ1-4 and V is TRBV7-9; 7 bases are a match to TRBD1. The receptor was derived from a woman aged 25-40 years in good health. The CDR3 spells CASSLAGGSTNEKLFF. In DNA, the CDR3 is TGTGCCAGCAGCCTAGCAGGGGGATCAACTAATGAAAAACTGTTTTTT.